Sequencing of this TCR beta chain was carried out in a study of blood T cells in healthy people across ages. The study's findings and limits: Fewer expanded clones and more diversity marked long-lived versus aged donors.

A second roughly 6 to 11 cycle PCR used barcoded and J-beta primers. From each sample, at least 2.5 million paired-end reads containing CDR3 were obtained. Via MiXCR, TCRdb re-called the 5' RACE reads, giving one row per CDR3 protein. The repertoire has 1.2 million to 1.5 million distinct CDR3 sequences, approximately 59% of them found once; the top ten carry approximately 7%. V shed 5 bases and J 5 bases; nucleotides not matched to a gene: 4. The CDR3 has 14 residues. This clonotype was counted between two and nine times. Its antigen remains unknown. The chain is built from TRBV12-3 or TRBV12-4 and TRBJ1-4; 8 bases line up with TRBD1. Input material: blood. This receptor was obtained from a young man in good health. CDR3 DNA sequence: TGTGCCAGCAGTATGACAGGGGAAAATGAAAAACTGTTTTTT. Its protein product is CASSMTGENEKLFF.